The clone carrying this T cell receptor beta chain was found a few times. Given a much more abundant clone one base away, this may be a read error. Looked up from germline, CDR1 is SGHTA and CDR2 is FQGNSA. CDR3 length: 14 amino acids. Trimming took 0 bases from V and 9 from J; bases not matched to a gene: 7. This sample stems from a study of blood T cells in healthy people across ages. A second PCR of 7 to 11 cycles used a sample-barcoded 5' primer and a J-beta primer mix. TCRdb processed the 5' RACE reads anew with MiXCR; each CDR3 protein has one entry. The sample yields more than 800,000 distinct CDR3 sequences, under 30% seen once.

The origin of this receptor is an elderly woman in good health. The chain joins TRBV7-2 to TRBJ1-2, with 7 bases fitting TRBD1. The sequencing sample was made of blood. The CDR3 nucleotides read TGTGCCAGCAGCTTAGCGACAGGGTCCCATAGCTACACCTTC. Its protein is CASSLATGSHSYTF.